This passage covers 30 T cell receptor beta chains from one sample sequenced in a study of blood T cells in healthy people across ages. Alongside a J-beta primer mix, a sample-barcoded 5' primer served in a second PCR lasting roughly 6 to 11 cycles. TCRdb reanalysed the 5' RACE reads using MiXCR and keeps one entry per CDR3 protein. The sample records about 1.4 million distinct CDR3 sequences, around 59% being singletons. The material sequenced was blood. The receptors were gathered from a man in his late teens or twenties in good health.

V usage is TRBV20-1 and J usage is TRBJ1-3; D remains unclear. The CDR3 has 11 amino acids. Germline V gives CDR1 DFQATT, CDR2 SNEGSKA (reference sequence). V lost 0 bases and J lost 8, with 5 bases in between. The DNA for the CDR3 is TGCAGTGCTAGAGATTTACACACCATATATTTT. Translation: CSARDLHTIYF.

The table lists this clonotype with many counts. The J gene is TRBJ2-7, the V gene TRBV3-1; D is undetermined. This CDR3 is built from 13 residues. Germline CDR1 and CDR2: LGHDT and YNNKEL (reference sequence). Trimming shortened V by 0 bases and J by 6 bases, and 9 bases separated the two germline ends. The CDR3 DNA is TGTGCCAGCAGCCAAGATCTCCTACGCGAGCAGTACTTC. This encodes CASSQDLLREQYF.

This rearrangement joins TRBV29-1 to TRBJ2-1; the D is unclear. The V and J ends lost 4 bases and 14 bases respectively, with 9 bases between them. Germline CDR1 and CDR2: SQVTM and ANQGSEA. This CDR3 region has 9 residues. The CDR3 sequence is CSVAGLKFF. CDR3 in DNA: TGCAGCGTTGCTGGGCTAAAGTTCTTC.

This clonotype was counted a few times. This chain uses TRBV15 with TRBJ1-5; perhaps TRBD1 as D (5 bases). Germline CDR1 reads LNHNV; CDR2 reads YYDKDF (reference sequence). This CDR3 comprises 18 residues. Trimming took off 1 base at V and 3 bases at J, with 19 bases between the two ends. The DNA for the CDR3 is TGTGCCACCAGCAGAGGGGGCTCGGGGTTGATAGACAATCAGCCCCAGCATTTT. Amino acids: CATSRGGSGLIDNQPQHF.

The V and J genes are TRBV2 and TRBJ2-4; 8 nucleotides line up with TRBD1. Looked up from germline, CDR1 is SNHLY and CDR2 is FYNNEI. The CDR3 is 17 amino acids. The J segment lost 8 bases and the V segment lost 5 bases, leaving 17 bases of the junction unmatched. CDR3 amino acids: CASSLRTVEQGADIQYF. The CDR3 nucleotides read TGTGCCAGCAGTCTTAGGACCGTCGAGCAGGGGGCTGACATTCAGTACTTC.

This clonotype was seen a few times. The genes are TRBV4-3 and TRBJ2-1; a weak D match, TRBD1 (6 bases). Per germline, CDR1 LGHNA and CDR2 YSLEER. The CDR3 totals 19 residues. Trimming took off 0 bases at V and 0 bases at J, with 18 bases between the two ends. The CDR3 region has the DNA TGCGCCAGCAGCCAAGATTGGAACAGGGATAGGAGCTCCTACAATGAGCAGTTCTTC. It specifies CASSQDWNRDRSSYNEQFF.

V and J are TRBV4-2 and TRBJ2-1; 12 nucleotides align to TRBD2. V was pared by 1 base and J by 5 bases, with 12 bases of the junction left unmatched. CDR1 and CDR2 (germline): LGHNA, YNFKEQ. The CDR3 runs to 19 residues. The CDR3 spells CASSQVGVALAGGNNEQFF. The CDR3 DNA sequence: TGTGCCAGCAGCCAAGTAGGTGTCGCGCTAGCGGGGGGGAACAATGAGCAGTTCTTC.

CDR3: CASRDNSYNEQFF. In DNA form, the CDR3 reads TGTGCCAGCAGGGACAACTCCTACAATGAGCAGTTCTTC. V usage is TRBV28 and J usage is TRBJ2-1; a possible D gene is TRBD1 (5 bases). The CDR3 has 13 residues. Trimming pared 6 bases from V and 0 bases from J, leaving 6 bases between. The germline gives CDR1 MDHEN, CDR2 SYDVKM.

This clonotype has a single count. The chain combines TRBV2 with TRBJ2-3; no clear D gene. Germline loops: CDR1 SNHLY, CDR2 FYNNEI. Trimming removed 4 bases from V and 2 bases from J, with 7 bases in between. This CDR3 contains 13 residues. Here the CDR3 reads CASSAANTDTQYF. The DNA of the CDR3 is TGTGCCAGCAGTGCAGCGAACACAGATACGCAGTATTTT.

This clonotype is a singleton in its sample. This chain joins TRBV25-1 and TRBJ1-2; the D is unclear. Germline values: CDR1 MGHDK, CDR2 SYGVNS. The CDR3 sequence is 14 residues long. Deletions cut 2 bases from V and 5 bases from J, with 12 bases between. The CDR3 nucleotides are TGTGCCAGCAGTGAAAGCGGGCGGGGTTATGGCTACACCTTC. The encoded protein is CASSESGRGYGYTF.

The chain combines TRBV27 with TRBJ1-5; a weak D match, TRBD1 (5 bases). The germline CDR1 and CDR2 sequences are MNHEY and SMNVEV (reference sequence). The CDR3 loop spans 14 amino acids. V lost 7 bases and J lost 3, with 13 bases in between. The CDR3 nucleotides are TGTGCCAGCACCCCGGACGGGACCAATCAGCCCCAGCATTTT. Translation gives CASTPDGTNQPQHF.

The rearrangement joins TRBV24-1 to TRBJ2-2, with 9 bases lining up with TRBD1. The CDR3 extends over 18 amino acids. The V gene end was trimmed by 4 bases and the J gene end by 4 bases; junction bases not matched to a gene: 12. The V gene's germline CDR1 is KGHDR and CDR2 SFDVKD. CDR3 region: CATSDRGGWDRATGELFF. The CDR3 bases are TGTGCCACCAGTGACCGGGGCGGATGGGACAGGGCCACCGGGGAGCTGTTTTTT.

This clonotype was picked up a small number of times. This sequence joins TRBV15 and TRBJ2-7, with 7 bases that match TRBD1. The CDR3 covers 14 residues. V shed 5 bases, J shed 2 bases, and the junction held 6 bases outside the gene matches. CDR1 LNHNV and CDR2 YYDKDF come from the germline V gene (reference sequence). The CDR3 region has the DNA TGTGCCACCAGCCTCCGGGACAGTACCTACGAGCAGTACTTC. As protein: CATSLRDSTYEQYF.

The chain uses TRBV20-1 and TRBJ1-2; D perhaps matches TRBD1 (5 bases). CDR3 length equals 12 residues. The germline CDR1 and CDR2 sequences are DFQATT and SNEGSKA (reference sequence). The DNA for the CDR3 is TGCAATGCCCAGTCTGGAGGGGACGGCTACACCTTC. Protein sequence: CNAQSGGDGYTF.

The chain uses TRBV5-6 and TRBJ2-3, with a weak D call TRBD2 (7 bases). This CDR3 region has 16 residues. Per the germline V gene, CDR1 is SGHDT and CDR2 is YYEEEE. Between the trimmed V and J ends, which lost 6 bases and 5 bases, there was a span of 22 bases. The chain's CDR3 is CASTNRAGDRRDTQYF. The CDR3 DNA follows: TGTGCCAGCACAAACAGGGCGGGAGATCGCCGAGATACGCAGTATTTT. The whole variable domain, filled in from reference TRBV5-6 and TRBJ2-3, reads DAGVTQSPTHLIKTRGQQVTLRCSPKSGHDTVSWYQQALGQGPQFIFQYYEEEERQRGNFPDRFSGHQFPNYSSELNVNALLLGDSALYLCASTNRAGDRRDTQYFGPGTRLTVL.

The V call is TRBV6-2 or TRBV6-3, the J call TRBJ2-3; 7 bases are shared with TRBD2. This CDR3 spans 13 amino acids. Germline V gives CDR1 MNHEY, CDR2 SVGEGT. V was pared by 10 bases and J by 6 bases, with 10 bases of the junction left unmatched. CDR3 residues: CATYRSAGDTQYF. CDR3 DNA sequence: TGTGCCACCTATCGATCAGCGGGGGATACGCAGTATTTT.

The rearrangement links TRBV21-1 to TRBJ2-1; no DNA check was done on the table's D call, TRBD2. TRBV21-1 is a pseudogene. This CDR3 has 12 residues. As DNA, the CDR3 is TGTGCCCGCGGGGTGAAGGAGGTTGAGCAGTTCTTC. The encoded protein is CARGVKEVEQFF.

The V call is TRBV6-5, the J call TRBJ1-2; no definite D call. This CDR3 spans 14 amino acids. Germline CDR1 MNHEY, CDR2 SVGAGI. V was clipped by 5 bases and J by 4 bases, with 14 bases between them. Written as DNA, the CDR3 is TGTGCCAGCAGTCCCCGGGGAGGGCGCTATGGCTACACCTTC. Protein product: CASSPRGGRYGYTF.

V gene TRBV5-6 combines with J gene TRBJ2-4, with TRBD2 identical over 11 bases. TRBJ2-7 matches the DNA end more closely, so the J call is doubtful. CDR3 size: 15 residues. Germline assignment: CDR1 SGHDT and CDR2 YYEEEE. The CDR3 protein is CASSGGLADVYEQYF. The CDR3 coding sequence is TGTGCCAGCAGCGGGGGACTAGCGGATGTATACGAGCAGTACTTC.

The chain is built from TRBV15 and TRBJ2-5; D could derive from TRBD1 or TRBD2 (5 bases each). Germline loops: CDR1 LNHNV, CDR2 YYDKDF (reference sequence). The CDR3 has 18 residues. V gave up 3 bases and J gave up 4 bases, with 24 bases separating them. The CDR3 sequence is CATSSGGRGVDLRETQYF. The CDR3 nucleotides are TGTGCCACCAGCAGTGGGGGTCGGGGAGTGGATTTAAGAGAGACCCAGTACTTC.

This clonotype has only a few counts. This rearrangement joins TRBV29-1 to TRBJ2-2; D ambiguous. Per the germline V gene, CDR1 is SQVTM and CDR2 is ANQGSEA. This CDR3 is built from 12 residues. V gave up 8 bases and J gave up 6 bases, with 13 bases separating them. CDR3 loop: CSYTRAAGELFF. DNA for the CDR3: TGCAGCTATACTCGGGCGGCCGGGGAGCTGTTTTTT.

The chain combines TRBV4-2 with TRBJ1-1; D possibly corresponds to TRBD1 (5 bases). Trimming left V 4 bases short and J 3 bases short, with 12 bases between. Looked up from germline, CDR1 is LGHNA and CDR2 is YNFKEQ. The CDR3 has 14 amino acids. The CDR3 loop is CASSLGKGYTEAFF. The CDR3, as DNA: TGTGCCAGCAGCCTCGGGAAGGGGTACACTGAAGCTTTCTTT.

CDR3 nucleotide sequence: TGTGCCAGCAGTTCAGGGGGGGGTCGATTCCCCTACGAGCAGTACTTC. Protein: CASSSGGGRFPYEQYF. V usage is TRBV28 and J usage is TRBJ2-5; D might be TRBD1 or TRBD2, each matching 7 bases. The J call is in doubt because the DNA end fits TRBJ2-7 better. The length of the CDR3 is 16 residues. Looked up from germline, CDR1 is MDHEN and CDR2 is SYDVKM.

A word on this clonotype: The junction departs from germline at one end; a sequencing error may be responsible. The gene calls are TRBV20-1 and TRBJ2-1, with TRBD1 identical over 7 bases. The CDR3 length is 14 residues. Looked up from germline, CDR1 is DFQATT and CDR2 is SNEGSKA (reference sequence). The CDR3 loop reads CSASQGGAYNEQFF. The CDR3 DNA follows: TGTAGTGCTAGTCAAGGGGGCGCCTATAATGAGCAGTTCTTC.

The V gene is TRBV9, the J gene TRBJ1-1, with D unclear. This CDR3 has 15 amino acids. Germline CDR1 SGDLS, CDR2 YYNGEE. V gave up 0 bases and J gave up 5 bases, with 14 bases separating them. The CDR3 nucleotides are TGTGCCAGCAGCGTAGGAGGGTGGAGGGAGACTGAAGCTTTCTTT. This sequence encodes CASSVGGWRETEAFF.

This sequence joins TRBV2 and TRBJ2-2; TRBD2 aligns across 8 bases. The CDR3 has 15 residues. J was trimmed by 3 bases and V by 6 bases; bases with no gene match: 6. The germline V gene has CDR1 SNHLY and CDR2 FYNNEI. The CDR3 loop is CASRYGGVDTGELFF. Written as DNA, the CDR3 is TGTGCCAGCAGATACGGGGGGGTCGACACCGGGGAGCTGTTTTTT.

The CDR3 here is CASSLVASGLSYEQYF. The CDR3 bases are TGTGCCAGCAGCTTAGTCGCCAGCGGGCTCTCCTACGAGCAGTACTTC. The V and J genes are TRBV7-9 and TRBJ2-7; a weak D match, TRBD2 (6 bases). Germline CDR1 is SEHNR and CDR2 is FQNEAQ (reference sequence). Trimming cost V 1 base and J 0 bases, with 13 bases left between them. The CDR3 runs 16 residues.

The chain employs TRBV7-8 and TRBJ2-3; TRBD2 matches 7 bases. Germline V gene data show CDR1 as SGHVS and CDR2 as FQNEAQ. The CDR3 has 15 amino acids. After removal of 5 bases from V and 2 bases from J, the junction contained 7 bases not matched to a gene. The CDR3 here is CASSRAGPNTDTQYF. CDR3 coding DNA: TGTGCCAGCAGCCGAGCGGGGCCAAACACAGATACGCAGTATTTT.

The chain joins TRBV20-1 to TRBJ2-1; a possible D gene is TRBD1 (5 bases). CDR1 and CDR2 from the germline V gene are DFQATT and SNEGSKA (reference sequence). The CDR3 runs 14 residues. V lost 6 bases, J lost 6 bases, and 18 bases lay in between. The DNA of the CDR3 is TGCAGTGCCAACCAGGGCATGGGGTTCAATGAGCAGTTCTTC. Amino acid sequence: CSANQGMGFNEQFF.

The V and J genes are TRBV24-1 and TRBJ2-1; D perhaps matches TRBD2 (7 bases). CDR3 length: 15 residues. Trimming cost V 3 bases and J 4 bases, with 12 bases left between them. Germline-derived CDR1 and CDR2 are KGHDR and SFDVKD. CDR3 coding DNA: TGTGCCACCAGTGATCGGGGGGCTCAGTACAATGAGCAGTTCTTC. Its protein is CATSDRGAQYNEQFF.